These 25 T cell receptor beta chains were all obtained from the same sample, sequenced in a study of immune characterization of retroperitoneal liposarcoma (dated by TCRdb to the late 2010s). Library creation used PCR. Reads for this sample came from a NextSeq 500. TCRdb ran its own pipeline on the public reads, namely fastp trimming at Q25 and MiXCR clone calling, and kept in-frame beta chains. When rows share a CDR3 protein, they turn into one entry using the most common DNA and genes. The sample table contains 8,000 or so distinct CDR3 sequences; only one count was recorded for about 40% of them. 8% to 13% of the sample is taken by the ten largest. The sequenced material came from tumor tissue. The receptors were sampled from a male donor with retroperitoneal liposarcoma.

The chain combines TRBV12-3 or TRBV12-4 with TRBJ2-1; D is ambiguous. This CDR3 spans 14 amino acids. V was shortened by 7 bases and J by 7 bases, with 17 bases between the two germline ends. CDR3 bases: TGTGCCAGCACCTCCGACCTGGGTGGGAATGAGCAGTTCTTC. Protein sequence: CASTSDLGGNEQFF.

The genes are TRBV7-8 and TRBJ1-6; D might be TRBD1 (6 bases). CDR1 and CDR2 from the germline V gene are SGHVS and FQNEAQ. The CDR3 extends over 15 amino acids. Trimming left V 4 bases short and J 3 bases short, with 10 bases between. CDR3 sequence reads: CASSSQGGYNSPLHF. CDR3 in DNA: TGTGCCAGCAGCTCGCAAGGGGGCTATAATTCACCCCTCCACTTT. The full variable domain, its missing parts supplied by reference TRBV7-8 and TRBJ1-6, is GAGVSQSPRYKVAKRGQDVALRCDPISGHVSLFWYQQALGQGPEFLTYFQNEAQLDKSGLPSDRFFAERPEGSVSTLKIQRTQQEDSAVYLCASSSQGGYNSPLHFGNGTRLTVT.

This clonotype ranks as medium-sized. The chain is built from TRBV7-3 and TRBJ2-4, with TRBD2 matching 10 bases. There are 17 residues in the CDR3. Germline V gene lookup returns CDR1 SGHTA and CDR2 FQGTGA. With V trimmed by 4 bases and J by 13 bases, 19 bases remained unmatched. The CDR3 is CASSSTSAGGGRYEQYF. The CDR3 nucleotides read TGTGCCAGCAGCTCGACGTCAGCGGGAGGGGGACGTTATGAGCAGTACTTC.

The V call is TRBV28, the J call TRBJ2-1; D is tentatively TRBD1 or TRBD2 (5 bases each). V lost 4 bases, J lost 15 bases, and 13 bases lay in between. The germline V gene encodes CDR1 MDHEN and CDR2 SYDVKM. CDR3 length: 11 amino acids. In DNA form, the CDR3 reads TGTGCCAGCAGTTCGTGGGGCGCGGGGTTCTTC. It yields the protein CASSSWGAGFF.

This clonotype is judged medium-sized. The chain joins TRBV6-6 to TRBJ2-5; 9 nucleotides align to TRBD1. Trimming removed 4 bases from V and 2 bases from J; junction bases left unmatched: 5. The CDR3 runs to 15 residues. In germline, CDR1 is MNHNY, CDR2 SVGAGI (reference sequence). The CDR3 DNA is TGTGCCAGCAGTTCCACAGGGGGCAAACAAGAGACCCAGTACTTC. Its translation is CASSSTGGKQETQYF.

This clonotype is termed medium-sized. The V call is TRBV12-3 or TRBV12-4, the J call TRBJ2-5, with D uncertain. The J call could be wrong; TRBJ2-7 is a better fit for the DNA end. The CDR3 loop spans 11 amino acids. The CDR3 bases are TGTGCCAGCAGTTTAAGCACCGAGCAGTACTTC. The encoded protein is CASSLSTEQYF.

About this clonotype itself: At one boundary the junction diverges from the germline segment, which might be a read error. V gene TRBV7-2 combines with J gene TRBJ2-3, with a possible D match to TRBD2 (6 bases). The CDR3 length is 14 residues. Germline lookup yields CDR1 SGHTA and CDR2 FQGNSA. As DNA, the CDR3 is TGTGCCAGCACCCCCCCGACTAGGAAGGAGACCCAGTTCTTT. Amino acids: CASTPPTRKETQFF.

This clonotype was seen a handful of times. The chain carries TRBV27 and TRBJ2-1, with D uncertain. Germline V lookup: CDR1 MNHEY, CDR2 SMNVEV (reference sequence). This CDR3 comprises 17 residues. V was pared by 0 bases and J by 2 bases, with 14 bases between. The CDR3 DNA follows: TGTGCCAGCAGTTTATCGCCCAACCTCGGCACCTACAATGAGCAGTTCTTC. This sequence encodes CASSLSPNLGTYNEQFF.

V gene TRBV6-2 or TRBV6-3 combines with J gene TRBJ1-2; 11 bases fit TRBD1. The CDR3 consists of 15 residues. Germline-derived CDR1 and CDR2 are MNHEY and SVGEGT. J was trimmed by 5 bases and V by 5 bases; bases with no gene match: 7. CDR3 region: CASSEGTGGMYGYTF. CDR3 nucleotide sequence: TGTGCCAGCAGTGAAGGGACAGGGGGAATGTATGGCTACACCTTC.

This clonotype was counted between two and nine times. CDR3 residues: CASSDYFALADGETQYF. CDR3 coding DNA: TGCGCCAGCAGTGATTATTTTGCGCTCGCCGATGGGGAGACCCAGTACTTC. The rearrangement joins TRBV10-2 to TRBJ2-1; no reliable D call. TRBJ2-5 explains the end of the DNA better; the J call may be wrong. The V gene's germline CDR1 is WSHSY and CDR2 SAAADI. This CDR3 contains 17 residues.

This clonotype is labeled large. This chain joins TRBV12-3 or TRBV12-4 and TRBJ2-1, with D possibly TRBD2 on 5 matching bases. The ends were cut back, 1 base at V and 0 bases at J, with 13 bases in the middle. The CDR3 spans 17 residues. DNA for the CDR3: TGTGCCAGCAGTTTAGGGGATAGCGCCAGCTCCTACAATGAGCAGTTCTTC. This encodes CASSLGDSASSYNEQFF.

The chain employs TRBV27 and TRBJ2-1; D is possibly TRBD2 (6 bases). Gene TRBJ2-7 matches the end of the DNA better, so the J call may be wrong. There are 12 residues in the CDR3. Germline values: CDR1 MNHEY, CDR2 SMNVEV (reference sequence). The CDR3: CASTGEGHEQYF. CDR3 coding DNA: TGTGCCAGCACGGGGGAAGGTCACGAGCAGTACTTC.

The chain combines TRBV6-1 with TRBJ2-3, with D perhaps being TRBD1 or TRBD2 (7 bases each). The J call may be wrong; the DNA end is better matched by TRBJ2-1. The CDR3 consists of 16 residues. Looked up from germline, CDR1 is MNHNS and CDR2 is SASEGT. CDR3 DNA sequence: TGTGCCAGGTCCCAGGGGGAGGGAGGTGCCTACAATGAGCAGTTCTTC. This translates into CARSQGEGGAYNEQFF.

This clonotype was detected many times. The chain links TRBV6-1 to TRBJ2-7, with D possibly called TRBD1 or TRBD2 (5 bases each). Germline CDR1 reads MNHNS; CDR2 reads SASEGT. This CDR3 contains 16 residues. Trimming shortened V by 1 base and J by 0 bases, and 13 bases separated the two germline ends. DNA for the CDR3: TGTGCCAGCAGTGAAGAGGGGCCAGGGAGCTCCTACGAGCAGTACTTC. Its protein is CASSEEGPGSSYEQYF.

Comments on this clonotype: A much larger clone differs from this one at a single base, so this may be a read error. Here the CDR3 reads CASSLTAGGTGQLFF. The CDR3 DNA follows: TGTGCCAGCAGCTTAACAGCGGGAGGGACCGGGCAGCTGTTTTTT. The genes are TRBV7-2 and TRBJ2-2; 10 positions agree with TRBD2. CDR1 and CDR2 (germline): SGHTA, FQGNSA. The CDR3 consists of 15 residues. The whole variable domain, remainder taken from reference TRBV7-2 and TRBJ2-2, is GAGVSQSPSNKVTEKGKDVELRCDPISGHTALYWYRQSLGQGLEFLIYFQGNSAPDKSGLPSDRFSAERTGGSVSTLTIQRTQQEDSAVYLCASSLTAGGTGQLFFGEGSRLTVL.

This clonotype was counted only a few times. Here the CDR3 reads CASSRRGAAGATGELFF. The CDR3 region has the DNA TGTGCCAGCAGCCGGAGGGGAGCAGCGGGAGCCACCGGGGAGCTGTTTTTT. This chain uses TRBV6-1 with TRBJ2-2, with 8 bases identical to TRBD2. Germline V gives CDR1 MNHNS, CDR2 SASEGT. The CDR3 sequence is 17 residues long. After removal of 6 bases from V and 4 bases from J, the junction contained 13 bases not matched to a gene.

V is TRBV27 and J is TRBJ2-7, with 11 bases identical to TRBD2. The V segment lost 6 bases and the J segment 8 bases; nucleotides outside the gene matches: 18. CDR1 and CDR2 (germline): MNHEY, SMNVEV (reference sequence). This CDR3 contains 17 residues. CDR3 in amino acids: CASSIKARGLAGGQQYF. In DNA, the CDR3 is TGTGCCAGCAGCATAAAAGCCCGGGGGCTAGCGGGAGGACAGCAGTACTTC.

The rearrangement uses TRBV7-2 and TRBJ1-5; D is uncertain. V was pared by 4 bases and J by 5 bases, with 15 bases between. CDR3 size: 15 residues. Per the germline V gene, CDR1 is SGHTA and CDR2 is FQGNSA. The CDR3 sequence is CASSSMGGEDQPQHF. The CDR3 DNA follows: TGTGCCAGCAGCTCAATGGGTGGGGAAGATCAGCCCCAGCATTTT.

This clonotype showed up just a few times. The chain has TRBV6-1 and TRBJ1-2; D is unclear. Germline V gene data show CDR1 as MNHNS and CDR2 as SASEGT. Trimming stripped 7 bases from V and 4 bases from J, with 7 bases between. The CDR3 totals 11 residues. The chain's CDR3 is CASNPLYGYTF. The CDR3 region has the DNA TGTGCCAGCAACCCCCTCTATGGCTACACCTTC.

This clonotype was seen ten or more times. V and J are TRBV6-1 and TRBJ2-3, with TRBD1 matching 8 bases. The last part of the DNA fits TRBJ2-1 better; the J call may be wrong. CDR3 length equals 13 residues. The germline gives CDR1 MNHNS, CDR2 SASEGT. The CDR3 reads CATDRTGKETQFF. CDR3 in DNA: TGTGCCACCGACCGGACAGGGAAAGAGACCCAGTTCTTC.

This chain connects TRBV25-1 to TRBJ2-1; 9 nucleotides match TRBD1. Matching the DNA end better, TRBJ2-7 makes the J call doubtful. The CDR3 runs to 15 residues. Germline CDR1 MGHDK, CDR2 SYGVNS. The CDR3 coding sequence is TGTGCCAGCAGTGATCCGGGACAGGGTGCCCACGAGCAGTACTTC. Its protein product is CASSDPGQGAHEQYF.

The rearrangement joins TRBV6-1 to TRBJ2-3, with 10 bases identical to TRBD2. Looked up from germline, CDR1 is MNHNS and CDR2 is SASEGT. The CDR3 spans 13 residues. V was clipped by 9 bases and J by 1 base; unmatched bases: 1. CDR3 region: CASLAGGTDTQYF. CDR3 coding DNA: TGTGCCAGTCTAGCGGGGGGCACAGATACGCAGTATTTT.

This clonotype was seen a handful of times. The chain couples TRBV6-1 to TRBJ2-1; perhaps TRBD2 as D (5 bases). This CDR3 comprises 17 residues. V lost 6 bases to trimming and J lost 13 bases, with 31 bases between them. CDR1 and CDR2 from the germline V gene are MNHNS and SASEGT. For the CDR3, the DNA is TGTGCCAGCAGGGCCTACTCCGGACTCGAGGCCAAAAACATTCAGTTCTTC. Protein: CASRAYSGLEAKNIQFF.

The chain employs TRBV25-1 and TRBJ2-1, with TRBD2 identical over 7 bases. Matching the DNA end better, TRBJ2-7 makes the J call doubtful. Germline lookup yields CDR1 MGHDK and CDR2 SYGVNS. This CDR3 is 18 amino acids long. The CDR3 reads CASSGGRSPGEPYNEQYF. In DNA, the CDR3 is TGTGCCAGCAGTGGCGGGAGATCCCCCGGGGAGCCCTACAATGAGCAGTACTTC.

This clonotype was picked up one time. The gene calls are TRBV6-5 and TRBJ1-1; no firm D call. Germline CDR1 MNHEY, CDR2 SVGAGI. This CDR3 spans 14 amino acids. Trimming removed 6 bases at V and 4 bases at J, with 15 bases between. The CDR3: CASRIRGGFTEAFF. CDR3 sequence (DNA): TGTGCCAGCAGGATTCGGGGAGGATTCACTGAAGCTTTCTTT.